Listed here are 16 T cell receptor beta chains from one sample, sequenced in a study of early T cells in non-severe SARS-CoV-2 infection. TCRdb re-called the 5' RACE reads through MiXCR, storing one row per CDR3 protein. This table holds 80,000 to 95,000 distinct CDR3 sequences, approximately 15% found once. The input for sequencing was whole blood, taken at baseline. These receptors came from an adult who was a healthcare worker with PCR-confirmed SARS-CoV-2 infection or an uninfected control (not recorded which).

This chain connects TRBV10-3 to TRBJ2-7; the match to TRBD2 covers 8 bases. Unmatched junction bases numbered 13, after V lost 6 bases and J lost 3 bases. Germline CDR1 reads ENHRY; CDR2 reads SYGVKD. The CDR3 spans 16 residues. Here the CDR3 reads CAISAGVAGGRYEQYF. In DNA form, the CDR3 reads TGTGCCATCAGCGCCGGGGTTGCGGGAGGACGCTACGAGCAGTACTTC.

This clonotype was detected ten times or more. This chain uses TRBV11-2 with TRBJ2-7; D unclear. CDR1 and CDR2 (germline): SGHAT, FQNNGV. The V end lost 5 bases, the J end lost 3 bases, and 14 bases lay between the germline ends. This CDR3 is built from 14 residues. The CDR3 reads CASSPHKGNYEQYF. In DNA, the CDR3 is TGTGCCAGCAGCCCCCACAAAGGGAACTACGAGCAGTACTTC. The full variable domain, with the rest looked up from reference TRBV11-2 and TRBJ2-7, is EAGVAQSPRYKIIEKRQSVAFWCNPISGHATLYWYQQILGQGPKLLIQFQNNGVVDDSQLPKDRFSAERLKGVDSTLKIQPAKLEDSAVYLCASSPHKGNYEQYFGPGTRLTVT.

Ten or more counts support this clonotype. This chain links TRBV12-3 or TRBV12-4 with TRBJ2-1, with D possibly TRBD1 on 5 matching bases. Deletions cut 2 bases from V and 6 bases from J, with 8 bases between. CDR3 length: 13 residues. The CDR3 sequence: CASSLRGTNEQFF. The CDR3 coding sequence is TGTGCCAGCAGTTTAAGGGGAACCAATGAGCAGTTCTTC.

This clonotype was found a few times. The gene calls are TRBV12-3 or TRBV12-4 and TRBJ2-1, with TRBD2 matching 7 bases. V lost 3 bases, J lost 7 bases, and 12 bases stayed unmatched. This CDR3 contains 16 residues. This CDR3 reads CASSLGAGREYNEQFF. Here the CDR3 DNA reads TGTGCCAGCAGTTTGGGTGCTGGGCGGGAGTATAATGAGCAGTTCTTC.

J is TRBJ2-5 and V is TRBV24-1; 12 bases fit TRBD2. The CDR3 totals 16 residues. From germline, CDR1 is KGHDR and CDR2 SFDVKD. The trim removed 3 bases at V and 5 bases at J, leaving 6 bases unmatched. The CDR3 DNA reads TGTGCCACCAGTGATAACGGACTAGCGGGACAGGAGACCCAGTACTTC. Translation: CATSDNGLAGQETQYF.

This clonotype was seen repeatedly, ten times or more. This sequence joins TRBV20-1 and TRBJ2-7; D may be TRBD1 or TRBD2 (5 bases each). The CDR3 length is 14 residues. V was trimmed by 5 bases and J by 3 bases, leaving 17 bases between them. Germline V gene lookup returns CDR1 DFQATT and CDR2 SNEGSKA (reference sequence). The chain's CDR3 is CSAPGTPDLYEQYF. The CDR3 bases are TGCAGTGCTCCGGGGACCCCAGACCTCTACGAGCAGTACTTC.

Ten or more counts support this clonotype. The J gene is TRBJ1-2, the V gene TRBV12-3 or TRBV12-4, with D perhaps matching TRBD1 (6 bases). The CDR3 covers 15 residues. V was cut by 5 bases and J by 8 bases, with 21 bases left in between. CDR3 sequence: CASSPNLGASIGYTF. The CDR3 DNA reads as TGTGCCAGCAGTCCTAATCTGGGGGCTTCTATCGGCTACACCTTC.

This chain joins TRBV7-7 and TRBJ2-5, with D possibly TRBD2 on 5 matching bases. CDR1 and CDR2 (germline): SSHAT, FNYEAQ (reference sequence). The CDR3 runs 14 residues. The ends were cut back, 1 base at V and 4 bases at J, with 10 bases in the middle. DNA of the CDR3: TGTGCCAGCAGCTTAGTTATCAGCGGAGAGACCCAGTACTTC. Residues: CASSLVISGETQYF.

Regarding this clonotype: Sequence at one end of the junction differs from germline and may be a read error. The CDR3 coding sequence is TGTGCCAGCAGCTCGCATGACACCGGGGAGCTGTTTTTT. This translates into CASSSHDTGELFF. The V and J genes are TRBV5-1 and TRBJ2-2; D gene ambiguous. CDR3 size: 13 residues. CDR1 SGHRS and CDR2 YFSETQ come from the germline V gene. The complete variable domain, with remaining parts taken from reference TRBV5-1 and TRBJ2-2, reads KAGVTQTPRYLIKTRGQQVTLSCSPISGHRSVSWYQQTPGQGLQFLFEYFSETQRNKGNFPGRFSGRQFSNSRSEMNVSTLELGDSALYLCASSSHDTGELFFGEGSRLTVL.

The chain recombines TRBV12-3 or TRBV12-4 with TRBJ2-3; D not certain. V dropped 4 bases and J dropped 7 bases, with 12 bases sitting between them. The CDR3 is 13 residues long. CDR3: CASSSLSTHTQYF. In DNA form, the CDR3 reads TGTGCCAGCAGTTCCCTATCAACACATACGCAGTATTTT.

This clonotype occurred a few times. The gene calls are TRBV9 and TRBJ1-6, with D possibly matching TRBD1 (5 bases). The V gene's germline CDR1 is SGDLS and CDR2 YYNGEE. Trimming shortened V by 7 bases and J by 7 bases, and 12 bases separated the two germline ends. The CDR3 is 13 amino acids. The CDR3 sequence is CASAQPGNSPLHF. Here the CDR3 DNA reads TGTGCCAGCGCCCAGCCAGGGAATTCACCCCTCCACTTT.

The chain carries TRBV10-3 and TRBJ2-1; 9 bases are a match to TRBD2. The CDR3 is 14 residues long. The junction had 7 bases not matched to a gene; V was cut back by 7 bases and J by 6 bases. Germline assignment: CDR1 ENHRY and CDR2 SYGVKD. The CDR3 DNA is TGTGCCATCAATGGGGCGGGAGGGGGCAATGAGCAGTTCTTC. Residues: CAINGAGGGNEQFF.

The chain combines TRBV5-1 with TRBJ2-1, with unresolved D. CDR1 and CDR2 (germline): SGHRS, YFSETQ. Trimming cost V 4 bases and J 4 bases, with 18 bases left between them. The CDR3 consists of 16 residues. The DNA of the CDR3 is TGCGCCAGCAGCACGCGCCTTGGCACGGGTTACAATGAGCAGTTCTTC. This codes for CASSTRLGTGYNEQFF. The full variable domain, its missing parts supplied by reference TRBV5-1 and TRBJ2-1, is KAGVTQTPRYLIKTRGQQVTLSCSPISGHRSVSWYQQTPGQGLQFLFEYFSETQRNKGNFPGRFSGRQFSNSRSEMNVSTLELGDSALYLCASSTRLGTGYNEQFFGPGTRLTVL.

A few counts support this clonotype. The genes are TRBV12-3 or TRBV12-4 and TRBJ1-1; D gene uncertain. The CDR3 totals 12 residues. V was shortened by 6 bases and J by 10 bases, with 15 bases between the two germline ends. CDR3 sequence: CASSPDRASAFF. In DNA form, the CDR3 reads TGTGCCAGCAGCCCCGACCGAGCATCAGCTTTCTTT.

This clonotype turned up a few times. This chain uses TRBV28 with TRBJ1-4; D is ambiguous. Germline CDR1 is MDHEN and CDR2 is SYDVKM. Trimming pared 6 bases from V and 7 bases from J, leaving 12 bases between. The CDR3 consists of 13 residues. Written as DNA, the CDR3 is TGTGCCAGCAGCGATCAGCTCTCTGAAAAACTGTTTTTT. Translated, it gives CASSDQLSEKLFF.

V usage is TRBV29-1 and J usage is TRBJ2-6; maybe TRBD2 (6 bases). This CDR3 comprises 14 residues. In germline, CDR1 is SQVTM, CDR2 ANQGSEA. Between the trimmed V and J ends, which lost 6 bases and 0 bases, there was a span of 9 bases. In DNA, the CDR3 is TGCAGCGTGGTAGCGGTCTCTGGGGCCAACGTCCTGACTTTC. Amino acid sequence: CSVVAVSGANVLTF.